There are a few counts of the clone carrying this T cell receptor beta chain. The sample holds other DNA sequences that translate to the same CDR3. Germline CDR1 GTSNPN, CDR2 SVGIG (reference sequence). The germline V and J ends were trimmed by 3 bases and 1 base, with 7 bases remaining between them. This CDR3 has 12 amino acids. The data stem from a study of blood T cell repertoires in COVID-19. The wider study: The United States, Italy and Spain provided the acute and convalescent COVID-19 samples.

Original processing methods: Estimation of nucleated cell counts relied on the amplification of reference gene primers. Produced via immunoSEQ multiplex PCR; TCRdb's table is partial and in-frame only. V, J and clone size derive from that table, while D and trimming were established from the DNA sequence. The sample has 120,000 or so clones, about 80% seen once. The sequence came from a woman aged 50 to 60 with acute or convalescent COVID-19. The sample taken for sequencing was peripheral blood. The chain is built from TRBV30 and TRBJ2-7; D remains ambiguous. The CDR3 sequence: CAWSLQSYEQYF. As DNA, the CDR3 is TGTGCCTGGAGCCTTCAGTCCTACGAGCAGTACTTC.